This TCR beta chain is from a study of TIL therapy for anti-PD-1-resistant metastatic lung cancer. For the study at large: A handful of tumors were EGFR-mutant and two were ALK-rearranged. Findings of the study overall: Many TIL product clones were absent from baseline tumor, suggesting clonal contraction.

This clone has just one count. Its antigen is still unknown. CDR3 length: 14 amino acids. CDR1 and CDR2 from the germline V gene are KGHDR and SFDVKD. The ends lost 7 bases at V and 8 bases at J; junction bases unmatched: 12. Described time point: pre-treatment sample, taken before nivolumab and TIL therapy. Most excised metastases sampled were pleural nodules or supraclavicular lymph nodes. The immunoSEQ assay was v3. Assay: immunoSEQ multiplex PCR; the TCRdb copy retains only in-frame clones and omits some. The sample lists approximately 97,000 clones; roughly two thirds were seen once. This chain joins TRBV24-1 and TRBJ1-2, with 7 bases aligning to TRBD1. The starting material was tumor tissue, obtained at baseline. The TCR sequence derives from a person aged 25 to 85 with non-small cell lung cancer. CDR3 nucleotides: TGTGCCACCAGCACCAACGACAGGGTCGGCGGCTACACCTTC. Its translation: CATSTNDRVGGYTF.